This record concerns one T cell receptor beta chain sequence. What it binds is not known. This record belongs to a study of breast tumors, draining lymph nodes, adjacent tissues. Study observations and caveats: The lymph node origin of tumor T cells was framed as consistent with a hypothesis, not demonstrated. Tumor repertoires ranked between lymph nodes and nontumor tissue in diversity, with V and J gene preferences. Luminal-like breast cancer showed significantly higher tumor–nontumor repertoire similarity than basal-like.

Samples came from axillary lymph nodes draining the breast cancer. The ends were cut back, 9 bases at V and 1 base at J, with 10 bases in the middle. The CDR3 sequence is 13 residues long. Germline V gene data show CDR1 as SGHTA and CDR2 as FQGTGA. TCRdb reanalysed the multiplex PCR reads using MiXCR and keeps one entry per CDR3 protein. The data show 190,000 or so distinct CDR3 sequences, around 29% seen once. The chain recombines TRBV7-3 with TRBJ1-5, with a weak D call TRBD1 (5 bases). This receptor was taken from a female donor with breast cancer. Some clones in this sample may be carry-over from other donors' samples. Sequenced material: axillary lymph node tissue. The CDR3 DNA follows: TGTGCCAGTGCGCAGGGAAGCAATCAGCCCCAGCATTTT. Protein sequence: CASAQGSNQPQHF.